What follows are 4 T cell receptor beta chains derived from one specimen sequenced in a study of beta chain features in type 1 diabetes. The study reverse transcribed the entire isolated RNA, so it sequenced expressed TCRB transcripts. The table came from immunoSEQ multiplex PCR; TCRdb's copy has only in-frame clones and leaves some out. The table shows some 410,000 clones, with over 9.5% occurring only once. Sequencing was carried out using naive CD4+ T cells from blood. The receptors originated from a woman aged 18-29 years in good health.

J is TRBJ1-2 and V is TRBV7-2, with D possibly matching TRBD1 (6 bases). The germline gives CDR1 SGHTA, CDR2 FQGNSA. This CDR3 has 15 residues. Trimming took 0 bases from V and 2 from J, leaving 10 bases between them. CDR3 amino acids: CASSLASGQNYGYTF. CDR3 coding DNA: TGTGCCAGCAGCTTAGCGTCAGGACAGAACTATGGCTACACCTTC.

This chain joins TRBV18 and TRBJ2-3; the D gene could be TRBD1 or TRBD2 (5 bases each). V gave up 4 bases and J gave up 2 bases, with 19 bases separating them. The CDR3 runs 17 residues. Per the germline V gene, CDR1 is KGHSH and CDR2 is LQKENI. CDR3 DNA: TGTGCCAGCTCACGGACAACCGGGACGGTTACCACAGATACGCAGTATTTT. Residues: CASSRTTGTVTTDTQYF.

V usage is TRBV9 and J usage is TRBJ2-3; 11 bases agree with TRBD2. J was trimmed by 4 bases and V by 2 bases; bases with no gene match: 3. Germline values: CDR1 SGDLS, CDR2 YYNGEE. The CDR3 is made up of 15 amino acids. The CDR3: CASSVSGRGPDTQYF. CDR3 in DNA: TGTGCCAGCAGCGTTAGCGGGAGGGGCCCAGATACGCAGTATTTT.

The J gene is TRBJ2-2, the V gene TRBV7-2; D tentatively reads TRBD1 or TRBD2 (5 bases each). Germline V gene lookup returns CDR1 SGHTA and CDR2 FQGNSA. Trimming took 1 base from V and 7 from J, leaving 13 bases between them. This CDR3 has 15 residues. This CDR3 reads CASSLVGDPSGELFF. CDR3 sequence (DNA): TGTGCCAGCAGCTTAGTTGGGGACCCCAGCGGGGAGCTGTTTTTT.